This TCR beta chain was sequenced during a study of tumor and adjacent non-tumor tissue in lung cancer. In regard to this clonotype: Its antigen is as yet unknown. The junction does not match germline at one end; this may be a read error.

The study's findings and limits: Significantly higher TCR diversity was found in tumor than normal lung. Shorter survival was associated with higher TCR diversity in tumors.

This sample's RNA came from whole unsorted tissue. A modified ARM-PCR protocol with three rounds of nested PCR amplified TCRbeta. TCRdb re-analysed the multiplex PCR reads in MiXCR, keeping a single row per CDR3 protein. This table holds some 78,000 distinct CDR3 sequences, approximately 79% found once. This CDR3 contains 15 residues. Per germline, CDR1 SGHAT and CDR2 FQNNGV. Sequencing input: lung tumor tissue. This sequence was found in a woman aged 45-60 years with non-small cell lung cancer. The genes are TRBV11-2 and TRBJ2-7; D not resolved. The CDR3 loop reads CASSLSPSPSYVQYF. The CDR3, as DNA: TGTGCTAGCAGTTTATCTCCGAGTCCCTCCTACGTGCAGTACTTC.